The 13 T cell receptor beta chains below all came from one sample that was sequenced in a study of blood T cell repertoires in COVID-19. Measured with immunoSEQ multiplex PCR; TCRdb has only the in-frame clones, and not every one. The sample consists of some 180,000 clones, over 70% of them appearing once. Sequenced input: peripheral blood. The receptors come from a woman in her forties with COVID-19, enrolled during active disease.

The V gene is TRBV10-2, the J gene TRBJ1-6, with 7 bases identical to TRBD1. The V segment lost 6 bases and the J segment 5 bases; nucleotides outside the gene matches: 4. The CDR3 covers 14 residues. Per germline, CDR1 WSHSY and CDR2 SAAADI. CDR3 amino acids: CASSRTGDNSPLHF. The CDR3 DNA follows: TGCGCCAGCAGCCGTACAGGGGATAATTCACCCCTCCACTTT.

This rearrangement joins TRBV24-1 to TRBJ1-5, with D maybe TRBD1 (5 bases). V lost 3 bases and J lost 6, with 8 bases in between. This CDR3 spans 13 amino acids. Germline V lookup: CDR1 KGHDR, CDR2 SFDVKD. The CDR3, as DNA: TGTGCCACCAGTGATGGGGGGGGTCAGCCCCAGCATTTT. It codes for CATSDGGGQPQHF.

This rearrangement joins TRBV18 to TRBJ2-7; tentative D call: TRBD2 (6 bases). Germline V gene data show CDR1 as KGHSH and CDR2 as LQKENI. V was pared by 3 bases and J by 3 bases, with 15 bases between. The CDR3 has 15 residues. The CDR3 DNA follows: TGTGCCAGCTCACCTTTGGAGGGGACCCTCTACGAGCAGTACTTC. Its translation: CASSPLEGTLYEQYF.

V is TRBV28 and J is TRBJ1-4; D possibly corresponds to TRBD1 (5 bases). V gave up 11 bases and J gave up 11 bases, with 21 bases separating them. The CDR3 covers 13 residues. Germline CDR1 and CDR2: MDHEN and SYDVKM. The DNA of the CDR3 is TGTGCCGCCGGTGCAGGAGGGCGGGGGAAACTGTTTTTT. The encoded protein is CAAGAGGRGKLFF.

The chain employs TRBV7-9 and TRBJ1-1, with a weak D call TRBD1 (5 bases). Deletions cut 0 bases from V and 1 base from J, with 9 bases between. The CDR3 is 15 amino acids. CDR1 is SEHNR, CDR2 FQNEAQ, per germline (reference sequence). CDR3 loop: CASSLAAGGNTEAFF. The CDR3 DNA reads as TGTGCCAGCAGCTTAGCGGCCGGGGGGAACACTGAAGCTTTCTTT.

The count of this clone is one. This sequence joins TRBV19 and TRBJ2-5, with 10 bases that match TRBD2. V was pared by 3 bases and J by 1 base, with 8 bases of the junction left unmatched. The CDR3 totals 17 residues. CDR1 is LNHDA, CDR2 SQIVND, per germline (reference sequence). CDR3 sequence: CASSIRGSGGAQETQYF. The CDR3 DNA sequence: TGTGCCAGTAGTATCCGGGGCAGCGGGGGGGCCCAAGAGACCCAGTACTTC.

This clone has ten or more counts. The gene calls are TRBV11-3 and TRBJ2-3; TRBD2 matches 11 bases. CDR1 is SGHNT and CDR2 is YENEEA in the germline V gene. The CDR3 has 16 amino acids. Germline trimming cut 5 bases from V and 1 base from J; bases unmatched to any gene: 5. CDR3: CASSVSGGAGTDTQYF. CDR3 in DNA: TGTGCCAGCAGCGTTAGCGGGGGGGCGGGCACAGATACGCAGTATTTT.

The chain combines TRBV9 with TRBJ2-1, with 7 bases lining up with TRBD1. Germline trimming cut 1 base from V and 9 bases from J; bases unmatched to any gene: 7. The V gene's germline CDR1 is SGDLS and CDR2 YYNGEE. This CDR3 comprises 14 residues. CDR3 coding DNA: TGTGCCAGCAGCGTAAGACTACAGGGGCTTGAGCAGTTCTTC. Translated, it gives CASSVRLQGLEQFF.

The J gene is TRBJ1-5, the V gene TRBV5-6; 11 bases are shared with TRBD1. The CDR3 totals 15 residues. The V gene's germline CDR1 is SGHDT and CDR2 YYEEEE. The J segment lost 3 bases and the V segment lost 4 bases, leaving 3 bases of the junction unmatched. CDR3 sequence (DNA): TGTGCCAGCAGCAGGGACAGGGGGATCAATCAGCCCCAGCATTTT. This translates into CASSRDRGINQPQHF.

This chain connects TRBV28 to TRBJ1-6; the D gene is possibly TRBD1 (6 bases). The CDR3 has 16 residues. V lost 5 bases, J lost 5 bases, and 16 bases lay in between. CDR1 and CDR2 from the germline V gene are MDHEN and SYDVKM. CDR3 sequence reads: CASSEDSDGNNSPLHF. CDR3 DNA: TGTGCCAGCAGTGAGGACAGCGACGGAAATAATTCACCCCTCCACTTT.

CDR3 in amino acids: CAISLGLGSGANVLTF. As DNA, the CDR3 is TGTGCCATCAGCCTAGGTTTAGGTTCGGGGGCCAACGTCCTGACTTTC. The chain uses TRBV10-3 and TRBJ2-6; no definite D call. CDR3 length equals 16 residues. Trimming removed 6 bases at V and 4 bases at J, with 16 bases between. Germline V gives CDR1 ENHRY, CDR2 SYGVKD.

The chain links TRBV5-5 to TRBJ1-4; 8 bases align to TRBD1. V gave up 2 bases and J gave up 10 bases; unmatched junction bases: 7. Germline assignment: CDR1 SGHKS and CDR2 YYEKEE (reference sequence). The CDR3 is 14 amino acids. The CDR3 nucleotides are TGTGCCAGCAGCTTTCAAGCAGGGACAGGAAAACTGTTTTTT. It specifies CASSFQAGTGKLFF.

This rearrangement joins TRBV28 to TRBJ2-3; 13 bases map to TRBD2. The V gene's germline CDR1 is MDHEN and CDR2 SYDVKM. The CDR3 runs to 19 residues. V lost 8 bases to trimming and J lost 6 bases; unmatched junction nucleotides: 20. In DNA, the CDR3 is TGTGCCAGCGGCGGGGGTGAGCCGACTAGCGGGAGGTGGGCGGATACGCAGTATTTT. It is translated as CASGGGEPTSGRWADTQYF.